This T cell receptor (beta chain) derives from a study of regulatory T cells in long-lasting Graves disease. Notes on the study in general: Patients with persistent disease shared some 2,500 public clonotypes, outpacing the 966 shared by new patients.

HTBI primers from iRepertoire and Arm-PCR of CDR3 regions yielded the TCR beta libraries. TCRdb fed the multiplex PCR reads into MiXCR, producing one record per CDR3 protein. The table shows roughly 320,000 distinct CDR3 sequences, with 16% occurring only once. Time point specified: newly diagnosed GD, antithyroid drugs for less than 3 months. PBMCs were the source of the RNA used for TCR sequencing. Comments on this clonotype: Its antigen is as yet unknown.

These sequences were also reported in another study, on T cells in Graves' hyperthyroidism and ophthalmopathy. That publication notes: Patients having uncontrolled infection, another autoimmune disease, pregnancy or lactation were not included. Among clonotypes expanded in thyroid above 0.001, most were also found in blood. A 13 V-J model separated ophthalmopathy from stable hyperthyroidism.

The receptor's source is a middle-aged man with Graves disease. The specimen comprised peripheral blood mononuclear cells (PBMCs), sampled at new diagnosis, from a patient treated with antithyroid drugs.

CDR3 sequence reads: CSASKGSSSYEQYF. The CDR3 nucleotides are TGCAGTGCTAGTAAAGGCTCCAGCTCCTACGAGCAGTACTTC. The rearrangement uses TRBV20-1 and TRBJ2-7, with D unresolved. Germline CDR1 and CDR2: DFQATT and SNEGSKA (reference sequence). The CDR3 totals 14 residues. V was clipped by 3 bases and J by 0 bases, with 12 bases between them.